This T cell receptor (beta chain) was sequenced in a study of T cells in Graves' hyperthyroidism and ophthalmopathy. Whole-study results and caveats: Classification by a 13 V-J model distinguished ophthalmopathy from stable hyperthyroidism. Among thyroid clonotypes expanded above 0.001, most also appeared in blood.

This CDR3 contains 15 residues. V lost 7 bases and J lost 1, with 16 bases in between. CDR1 and CDR2 (germline): MNHEY, SVGEGT. Points on this clonotype: The antigen is undetermined.

RNA transcripts were the template for amplifying TCR beta CDR3 regions. During a first-round RT-PCR of the TCR CDR3, the HTBI primer set was used. TCRdb ran MiXCR on the multiplex PCR reads and lists one entry per CDR3 protein. The sample shows about 250,000 distinct CDR3 sequences, approximately 25% of them seen only once. Uncontrolled infection, other autoimmune disease, pregnancy or lactation disqualified patients from enrolment. Diagnosis rested on symptoms, serum thyroxine and TRAb, thyroid ultrasound, and orbital computed tomography. The origin of this receptor is a woman aged 40 to 50 with Graves' ophthalmopathy. V and J are TRBV6-2 or TRBV6-3 and TRBJ1-1; D might be TRBD1 (5 bases). What was sequenced was blood. CDR3 in amino acids: CASTSLTTGNTEAFF. The CDR3 nucleotides read TGTGCCAGCACTTCTTTGACCACAGGGAACACTGAAGCTTTCTTT.